One and the same sample provided the 2 T cell receptor beta chains below, sequenced in a study of blood T cell repertoires in COVID-19 (dated by TCRdb to between 2020 and 2021). The library was produced with the immunoSEQ multiplex PCR assay. TCRdb carries this immuneACCESS record with in-frame sequences only. Its versions omit some clonotypes, under half of them owing to an unresolved V gene in the studies checked, with the rest unexplained. Recorded for this sample are around 100,000 clones; more than 75% of them occurred a single time. The top ten clones comprise 15% to 20% of the sample. Material for sequencing was peripheral blood. The receptors here all came from a human donor in a cohort sampled during active COVID-19.

The chain carries TRBV11-2 and TRBJ1-1, with D possibly being TRBD1 (6 bases). Looked up from germline, CDR1 is SGHAT and CDR2 is FQNNGV. This CDR3 contains 14 residues. V gave up 5 bases and J gave up 1 base, with 11 bases separating them. CDR3 in DNA: TGTGCCAGCAGCACTGGGACACAGAACACTGAAGCTTTCTTT. Encoded protein: CASSTGTQNTEAFF.

DNA for the CDR3: TGTGCCAGCAGCACCCGCGAGACGGAGTACAATGAGCAGTTCTTC. This encodes CASSTRETEYNEQFF. The genes are TRBV11-2 and TRBJ2-1; the D is unclear. Trimming stripped 5 bases from V and 4 bases from J, with 15 bases between. CDR1 and CDR2 (germline): SGHAT, FQNNGV. The CDR3 is made up of 15 amino acids.